Detailed here is one TCR beta chain. Its antigen is still unknown. This sample was taken from a study of regulatory T cells in long-lasting Graves disease. The CDR3 length is 12 residues. Germline values: CDR1 DFQATT, CDR2 SNEGSKA (reference sequence). Trimming pared 3 bases from V and 3 bases from J, leaving 8 bases between. TCR beta libraries were built with iRepertoire HTBI primers and Arm-PCR of CDR3 regions. TCRdb reanalysed the multiplex PCR reads using MiXCR and keeps one entry per CDR3 protein. The table has under 350,000 distinct CDR3 sequences, under 25% seen once. Points from the study as a whole: For persistent Graves' patients, TCR diversity was lower than for newly diagnosed ones. Persistent disease showed a preference for TRBV28, TRBJ1-2 and TRBJ2-5.

Time point indicated: persistent/refractory GD, antithyroid drugs over 5 years with positive TRAb. PBMCs provided the RNA from which the TCR library was made. By American Thyroid Association guidelines, Graves' disease was diagnosed in the cohort. In this cohort, patients came from an endocrinology department located in Xi'an, China. The rearrangement links TRBV20-1 to TRBJ2-5; no definite D call. The source of this sequence is a female donor with Graves disease. The starting material was peripheral blood mononuclear cells (PBMCs), obtained when the disease was refractory, from a patient treated with antithyroid drugs. The CDR3 here is CSASWGEETQYF. The CDR3 DNA sequence: TGCAGTGCTAGCTGGGGTGAAGAGACCCAGTACTTC.